What follows is one T cell receptor (beta chain) and its context. This specimen belongs to a study of early T cells in non-severe SARS-CoV-2 infection. TCRdb redid the calling of the 5' RACE reads with MiXCR, one entry per CDR3 protein. The repertoire holds about 56,000 distinct CDR3 sequences, with 10% as singletons. The TCR was taken from an adult who was a healthcare worker with PCR-confirmed SARS-CoV-2 infection or an uninfected control (not recorded which). Material for sequencing was whole blood.

The DNA for the CDR3 is TGTGCCAGCAGCTTAGCGGCGGGACTAGCGGCCTACGAGCAGTACTTC. It yields the protein CASSLAAGLAAYEQYF. V is TRBV7-2 and J is TRBJ2-7, with 11 bases aligning to TRBD2. J gave up 2 bases and V 0 bases, and 3 bases lay outside the gene matches. Germline V gene lookup returns CDR1 SGHTA and CDR2 FQGNSA. This CDR3 has 16 residues.